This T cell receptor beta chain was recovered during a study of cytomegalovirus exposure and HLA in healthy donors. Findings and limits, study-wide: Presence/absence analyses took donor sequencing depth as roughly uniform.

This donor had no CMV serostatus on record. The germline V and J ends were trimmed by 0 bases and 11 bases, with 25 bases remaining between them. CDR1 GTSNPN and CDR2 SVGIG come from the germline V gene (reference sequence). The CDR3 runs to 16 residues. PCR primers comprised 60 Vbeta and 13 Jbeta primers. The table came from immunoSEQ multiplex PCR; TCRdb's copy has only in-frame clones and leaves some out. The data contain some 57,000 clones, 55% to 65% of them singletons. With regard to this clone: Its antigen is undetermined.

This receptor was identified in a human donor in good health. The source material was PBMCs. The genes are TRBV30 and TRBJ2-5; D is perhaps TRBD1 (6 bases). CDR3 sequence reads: CAWSVLGGRSAGAQYF. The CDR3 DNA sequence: TGTGCCTGGAGTGTACTTGGGGGCAGGTCAGCCGGGGCGCAGTACTTC. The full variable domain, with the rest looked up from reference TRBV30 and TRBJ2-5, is SQTIHQWPATLVQPVGSPLSLECTVEGTSNPNLYWYRQAAGRGLQLLFYSVGIGQISSEVPQNLSASRPQDRQFILSSKKLLLSDSGFYLCAWSVLGGRSAGAQYFGPGTRLLVL.